This TCR beta chain was identified in a study of cytomegalovirus exposure and HLA in healthy donors. PCR used 60 Vbeta primers and 13 Jbeta primers. Assay used: immunoSEQ multiplex PCR; TCRdb lists only in-frame clones, some missing. Altogether approximately 160,000 clones are present, approximately 84% being singletons, with the ten largest covering around 7%. V dropped 2 bases and J dropped 3 bases, with 12 bases sitting between them. This CDR3 comprises 14 residues. The germline V gene encodes CDR1 SGHNT and CDR2 YYREEE (reference sequence). The sample consisted of PBMCs. The V and J genes are TRBV5-4 and TRBJ2-7; possible D gene TRBD1, 6 bases. The sequence derives from a woman between 40 and 55 years old in good health and CMV-seropositive. CDR3 bases: TGTGCCAGCAGCTTCAGGGGTAAGGACTACGAGCAGTACTTC. This translates into CASSFRGKDYEQYF.